This T cell receptor (beta chain) was recovered during a study of neurological immune-mediated disorders. General study results and limits: Multiple sclerosis patients had less TCR clonal expansion than even healthy controls, unlike HTLV-1-associated myelopathy.

CDR1 is SQVTM, CDR2 ANQGSEA, per germline. The CDR3 is 13 residues long. The V end was cut by 3 bases, the J end by 7 bases, with 15 bases between. This clonotype was seen at least ten times. Its matching antigen is unknown. Unsorted libraries used 2 million PBMCs kept at -80 degrees C. The team produced cDNA through 5'RACE using 10-nucleotide random UMIs. TCRdb fed the 5' RACE reads into MiXCR, producing one record per CDR3 protein. The repertoire holds around 65,000 distinct CDR3 sequences, with roughly 5.6% as singletons. The source is a human donor with multiple sclerosis. The donor label of this sample is uncertain. Specimen: PBMCs. The V and J genes are TRBV29-1 and TRBJ1-2; D ambiguous. In DNA, the CDR3 is TGCAGCGTTGATGGGCCACACGGAGGTGGCTACACCTTC. This gives the protein CSVDGPHGGGYTF.